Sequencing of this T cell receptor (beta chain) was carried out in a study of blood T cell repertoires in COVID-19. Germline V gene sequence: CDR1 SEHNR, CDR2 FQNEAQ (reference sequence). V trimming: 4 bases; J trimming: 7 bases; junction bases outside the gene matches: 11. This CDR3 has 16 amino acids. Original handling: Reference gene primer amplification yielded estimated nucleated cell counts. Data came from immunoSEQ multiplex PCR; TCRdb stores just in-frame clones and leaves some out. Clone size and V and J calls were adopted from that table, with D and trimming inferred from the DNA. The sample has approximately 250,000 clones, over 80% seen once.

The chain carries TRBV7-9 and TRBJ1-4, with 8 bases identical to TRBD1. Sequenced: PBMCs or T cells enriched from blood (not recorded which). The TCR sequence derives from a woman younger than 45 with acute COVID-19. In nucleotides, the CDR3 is TGTGCCAGCAGCTGGGGACAGGCCGCAGGGGGTGAAAAACTGTTTTTT. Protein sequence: CASSWGQAAGGEKLFF.